This TCR beta chain originates from a study of T cells in localized non-small cell lung cancer. Overall study results and limits: The tumor had only one region sequenced, so heterogeneity remains possible. Longer survival (overall) was linked to higher T cell density in blood. Appearances in adjacent lung were noted for a median around 55 of the top 100 tumor clones. Uninvolved adjacent lung, not tumor, had the highest T cell clonality.

Assay used: immunoSEQ multiplex PCR; TCRdb lists only in-frame clones, some missing. The data contain fewer than 100,000 clones, approximately 86% of them singletons. About this clone itself: Its specificity is not known.

The sequences come from peripheral blood, collected before any cancer treatment. The TCR was taken from a man aged 40-75 years with stage I squamous cell lung carcinoma.

The CDR3 DNA reads as TGTGCCAGCAGCCAGGGGCAAGAGACCCAGTACTTC. The encoded protein is CASSQGQETQYF. The chain couples TRBV6-5 to TRBJ2-5; weak D call: TRBD1 (6 bases). V lost 6 bases and J 2 bases, leaving 7 bases between the germline ends. Germline V gene sequence: CDR1 MNHEY, CDR2 SVGAGI. The CDR3 is 12 amino acids.